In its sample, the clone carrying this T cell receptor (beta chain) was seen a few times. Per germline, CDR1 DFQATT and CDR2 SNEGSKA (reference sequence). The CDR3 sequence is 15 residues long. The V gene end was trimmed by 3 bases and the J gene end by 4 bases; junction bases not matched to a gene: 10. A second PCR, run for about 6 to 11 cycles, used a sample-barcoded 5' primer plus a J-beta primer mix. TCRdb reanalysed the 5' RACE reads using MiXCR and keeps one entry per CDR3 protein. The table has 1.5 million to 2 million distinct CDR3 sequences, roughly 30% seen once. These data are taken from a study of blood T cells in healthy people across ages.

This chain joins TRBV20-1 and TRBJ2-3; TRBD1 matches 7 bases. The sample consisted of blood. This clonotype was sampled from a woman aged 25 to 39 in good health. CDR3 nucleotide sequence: TGCAGTGCTAGGGTACAGGGGCCATATTCAGATACGCAGTATTTT. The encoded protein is CSARVQGPYSDTQYF.